This T cell receptor (beta chain) was found in a study of shared clonotypes between healthy human individuals. Turning to the study itself: In total, the donors were a couple of women and a few men aged 18 to 49. Study conclusions and caveats: Generation probabilities were higher for clonotypes shared across all four sorted-subset donors than for unshared ones.

This clone occurred a few times. Its antigen is as yet unknown. The assay was immunoSEQ multiplex PCR, and TCRdb's table has in-frame clones only and misses some. The sample holds 550,000 to 800,000 clones, over 65% seen once. Germline assignment: CDR1 MDHEN and CDR2 SYDVKM. Trimming cost V 10 bases and J 7 bases, with 14 bases left between them. The CDR3 spans 12 residues. The chain joins TRBV28 to TRBJ2-1, with TRBD2 as a possible D gene (5 bases). The receptor was derived from a woman in her 30s in good health. The source material was memory CD4+ T cells sorted from blood. The subset: CD45RA-negative fraction. The CDR3 region is CAIGGVVNEQFF. In DNA, the CDR3 is TGTGCCATCGGAGGAGTGGTTAATGAGCAGTTCTTC.